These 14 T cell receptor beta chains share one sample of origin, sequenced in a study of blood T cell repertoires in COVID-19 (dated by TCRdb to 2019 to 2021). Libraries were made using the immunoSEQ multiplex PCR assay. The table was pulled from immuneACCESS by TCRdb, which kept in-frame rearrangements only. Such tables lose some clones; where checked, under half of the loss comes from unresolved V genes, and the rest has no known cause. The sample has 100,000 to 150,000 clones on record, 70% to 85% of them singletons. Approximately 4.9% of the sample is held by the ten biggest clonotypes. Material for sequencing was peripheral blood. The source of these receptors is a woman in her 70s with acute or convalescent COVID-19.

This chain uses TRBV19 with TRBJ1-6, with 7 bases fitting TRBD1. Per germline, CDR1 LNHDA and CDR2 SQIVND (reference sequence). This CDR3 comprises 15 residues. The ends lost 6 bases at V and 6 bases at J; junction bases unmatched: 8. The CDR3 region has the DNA TGTGCCAGTAGGACAGGGTCTACCTCTAATTCACCCCTCCACTTT. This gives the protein CASRTGSTSNSPLHF.

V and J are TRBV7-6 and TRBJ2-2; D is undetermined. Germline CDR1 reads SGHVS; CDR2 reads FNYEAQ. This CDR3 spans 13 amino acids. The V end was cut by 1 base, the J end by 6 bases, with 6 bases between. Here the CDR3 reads CASSLELSGELFF. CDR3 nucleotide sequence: TGTGCCAGCAGCTTAGAGCTTTCCGGGGAGCTGTTTTTT. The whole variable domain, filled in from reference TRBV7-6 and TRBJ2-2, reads GAGVSQSPRYKVTKRGQDVALRCDPISGHVSLYWYRQALGQGPEFLTYFNYEAQQDKSGLPNDRFSAERPEGSISTLTIQRTEQRDSAMYRCASSLELSGELFFGEGSRLTVL.

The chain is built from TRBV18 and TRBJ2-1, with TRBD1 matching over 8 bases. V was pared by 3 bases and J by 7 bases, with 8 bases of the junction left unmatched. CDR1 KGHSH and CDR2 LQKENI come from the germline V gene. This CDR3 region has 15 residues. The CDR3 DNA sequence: TGTGCCAGCTCACCTACGGACAGGGTAGGTAATGAGCAGTTCTTC. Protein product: CASSPTDRVGNEQFF.

The CDR3 loop reads CASRFSGQGGGYTF. The DNA for the CDR3 is TGTGCAAGTCGCTTTTCGGGACAGGGGGGTGGCTACACCTTC. This chain connects TRBV12-2 to TRBJ1-2; the DNA was not compared with TRBD1, the D call given in the table. TRBV12-2 is flagged as a pseudogene. The CDR3 runs 14 residues.

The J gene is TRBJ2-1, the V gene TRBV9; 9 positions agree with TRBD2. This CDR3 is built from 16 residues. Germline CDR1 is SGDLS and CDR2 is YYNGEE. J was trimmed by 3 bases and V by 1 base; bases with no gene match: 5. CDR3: CASSVLSSGDYNEQFF. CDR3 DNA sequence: TGTGCCAGCAGCGTACTTTCTAGCGGGGACTACAATGAGCAGTTCTTC.

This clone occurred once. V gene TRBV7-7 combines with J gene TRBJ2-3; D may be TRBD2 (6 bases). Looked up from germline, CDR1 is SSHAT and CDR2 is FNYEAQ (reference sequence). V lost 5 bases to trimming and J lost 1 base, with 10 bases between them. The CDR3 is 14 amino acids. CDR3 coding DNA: TGTGCCAGCAGCCCCACGGGAGGCACAGATACGCAGTATTTT. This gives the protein CASSPTGGTDTQYF.

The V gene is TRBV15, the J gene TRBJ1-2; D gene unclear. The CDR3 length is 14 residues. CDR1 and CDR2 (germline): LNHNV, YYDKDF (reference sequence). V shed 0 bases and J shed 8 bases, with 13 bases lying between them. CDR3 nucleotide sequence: TGTGCCACCAGCAGAGATAAAATCCACCAGGGCTACACCTTC. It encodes CATSRDKIHQGYTF.

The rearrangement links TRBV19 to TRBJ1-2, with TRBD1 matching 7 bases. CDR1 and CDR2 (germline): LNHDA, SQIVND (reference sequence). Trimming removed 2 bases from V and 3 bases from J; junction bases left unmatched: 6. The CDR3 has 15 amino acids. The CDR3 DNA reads TGTGCCAGTAGTATAAAGGGACAGTCAGACTATGGCTACACCTTC. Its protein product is CASSIKGQSDYGYTF.

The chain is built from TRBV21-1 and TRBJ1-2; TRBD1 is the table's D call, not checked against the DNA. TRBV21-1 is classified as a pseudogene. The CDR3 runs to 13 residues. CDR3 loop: CASSKHRDYGYTF. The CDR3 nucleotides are TGTGCCAGCAGCAAACACAGGGACTATGGCTACACCTTC.

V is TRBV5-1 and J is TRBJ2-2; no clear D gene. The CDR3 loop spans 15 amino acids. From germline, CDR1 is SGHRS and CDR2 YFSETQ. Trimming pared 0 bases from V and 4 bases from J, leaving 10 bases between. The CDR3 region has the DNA TGCGCCAGCAGCTTGGACCGAGGCGGCACCGGGGAGCTGTTTTTT. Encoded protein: CASSLDRGGTGELFF.

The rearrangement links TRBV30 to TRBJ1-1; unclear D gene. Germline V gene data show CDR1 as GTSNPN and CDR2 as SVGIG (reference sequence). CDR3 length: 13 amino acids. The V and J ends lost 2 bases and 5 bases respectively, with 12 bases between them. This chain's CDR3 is CAWSFGVGTEAFF. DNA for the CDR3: TGTGCCTGGAGTTTCGGGGTCGGGACTGAAGCTTTCTTT.

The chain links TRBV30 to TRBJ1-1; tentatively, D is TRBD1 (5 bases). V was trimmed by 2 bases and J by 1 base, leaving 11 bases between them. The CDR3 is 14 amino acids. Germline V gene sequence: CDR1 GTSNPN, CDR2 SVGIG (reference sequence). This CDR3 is CAWSKGQENTEAFF. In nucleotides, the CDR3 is TGTGCCTGGAGTAAGGGGCAGGAGAACACTGAAGCTTTCTTT.

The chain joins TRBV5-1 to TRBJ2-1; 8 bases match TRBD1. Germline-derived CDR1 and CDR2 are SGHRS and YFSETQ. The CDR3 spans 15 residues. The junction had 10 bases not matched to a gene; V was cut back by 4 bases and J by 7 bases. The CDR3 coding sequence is TGCGCCAGCAGCGAAACAGGGGGAACCGTAAATGAGCAGTTCTTC. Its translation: CASSETGGTVNEQFF.

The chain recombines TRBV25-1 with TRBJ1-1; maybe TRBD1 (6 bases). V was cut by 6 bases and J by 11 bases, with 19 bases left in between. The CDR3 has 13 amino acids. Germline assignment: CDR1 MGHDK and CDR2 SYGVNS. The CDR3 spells CASRVGGGLEAFF. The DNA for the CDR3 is TGTGCCAGCAGGGTTGGGGGGGGCCTTGAGGCTTTCTTT.